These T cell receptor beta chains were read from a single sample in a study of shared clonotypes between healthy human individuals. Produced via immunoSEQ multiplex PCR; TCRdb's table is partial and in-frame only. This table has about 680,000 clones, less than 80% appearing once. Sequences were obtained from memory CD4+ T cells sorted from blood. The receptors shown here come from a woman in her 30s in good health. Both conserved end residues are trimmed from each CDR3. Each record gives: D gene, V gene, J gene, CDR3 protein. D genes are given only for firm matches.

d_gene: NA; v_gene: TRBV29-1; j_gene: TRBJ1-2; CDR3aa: SATRGRAYGYT
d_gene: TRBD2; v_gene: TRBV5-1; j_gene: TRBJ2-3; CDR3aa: ASSTTSGSDTQY
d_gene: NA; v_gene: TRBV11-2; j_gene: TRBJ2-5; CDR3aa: ASSQGRMETQY
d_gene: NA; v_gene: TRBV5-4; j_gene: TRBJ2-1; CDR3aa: ASSLVGRHNEQF
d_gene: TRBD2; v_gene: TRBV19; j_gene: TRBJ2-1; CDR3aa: ASRLAGGNEQF
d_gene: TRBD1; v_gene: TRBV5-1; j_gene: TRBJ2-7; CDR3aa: ASSLGDRGNEQY
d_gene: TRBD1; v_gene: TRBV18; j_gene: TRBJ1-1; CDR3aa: ASSWDSVENTEAF
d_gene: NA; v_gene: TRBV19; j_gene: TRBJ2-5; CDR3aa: ASSRVARQETQY
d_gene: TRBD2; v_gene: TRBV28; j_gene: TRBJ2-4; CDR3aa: ASAAGAKNIQY
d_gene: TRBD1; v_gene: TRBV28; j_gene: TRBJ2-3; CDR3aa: ASTDPGQGRDTQY
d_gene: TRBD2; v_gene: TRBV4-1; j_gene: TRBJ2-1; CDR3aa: ASSQGGLAGGPSDNEQF
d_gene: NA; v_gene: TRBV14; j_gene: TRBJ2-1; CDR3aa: ASSRQVYNEQF
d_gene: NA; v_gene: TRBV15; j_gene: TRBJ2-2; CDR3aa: ATSRPNTGELF
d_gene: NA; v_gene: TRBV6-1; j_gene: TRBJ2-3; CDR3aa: ASSDLYRASTDTQY